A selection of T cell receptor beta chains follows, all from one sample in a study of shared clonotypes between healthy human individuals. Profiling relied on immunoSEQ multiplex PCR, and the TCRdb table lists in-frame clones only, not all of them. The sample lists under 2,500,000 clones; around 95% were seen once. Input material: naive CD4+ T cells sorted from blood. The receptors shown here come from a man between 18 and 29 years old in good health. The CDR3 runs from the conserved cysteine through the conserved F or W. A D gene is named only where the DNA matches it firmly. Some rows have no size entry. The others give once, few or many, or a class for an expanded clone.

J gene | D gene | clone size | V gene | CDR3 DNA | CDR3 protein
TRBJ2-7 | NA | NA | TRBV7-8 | TGTGCCAGCAGCTTAAGGGACCCATCGGGCGAGCAGTACTTC | CASSLRDPSGEQYF
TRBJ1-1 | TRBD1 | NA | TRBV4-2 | TGTGCCAGCAGCCAAGAGGTTACAGGGGGCGTTGGCACTGAAGCTTTCTTT | CASSQEVTGGVGTEAFF
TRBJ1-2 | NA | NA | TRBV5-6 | TGTGCCAGCAGCTTGCGGGCGGTTGGCTACACCTTC | CASSLRAVGYTF
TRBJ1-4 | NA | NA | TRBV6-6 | TGTGCCAGCACCATATCAGGGAAGACTAATGAAAAACTGTTTTTT | CASTISGKTNEKLFF
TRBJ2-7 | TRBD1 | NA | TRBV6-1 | TGTGCCAGCAGTGAACAGGGGGCCGATCTCGAGCAGTACTTC | CASSEQGADLEQYF
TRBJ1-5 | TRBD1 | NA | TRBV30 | TGTGCCTGGGCGACAGGGGAATATCAGCCCCAGCATTTT | CAWATGEYQPQHF
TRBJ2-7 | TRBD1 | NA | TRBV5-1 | TGCGCCAGCAGCTTGGTTCAAAAGAGACCGGGACAGAACCTTACCCTAGGGGACGAGCAGTACTTC | CASSLVQKRPGQNLTLGDEQYF
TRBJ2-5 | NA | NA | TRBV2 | TGTGCCAGCAGGGTCAGGGAGACCCAGTACTTC | CASRVRETQYF
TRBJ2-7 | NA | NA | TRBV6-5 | TGTGCCAGCAGTTACTTGATAGGGGGGACCCTCGAGCAGTACTTC | CASSYLIGGTLEQYF
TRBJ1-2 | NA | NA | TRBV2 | TGTGCCAGCTCACCCGGACCAGGGGACGGCTACACCTTC | CASSPGPGDGYTF
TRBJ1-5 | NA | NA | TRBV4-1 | TGCGCCAGCAGCCAAGATCCCCCCGGGACCAGGGGCAATCAGCCCCAGCATTTT | CASSQDPPGTRGNQPQHF
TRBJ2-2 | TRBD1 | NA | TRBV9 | TGTGCCAGCAGCAGACAGGACAGGAGCACCGGGGAGCTGTTTTTT | CASSRQDRSTGELFF
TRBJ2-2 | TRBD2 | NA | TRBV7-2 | TGTGCCAGCAGCCCTCGGCTGGGTAGCGGGAAGTCCGGGGAGCTGTTTTTT | CASSPRLGSGKSGELFF
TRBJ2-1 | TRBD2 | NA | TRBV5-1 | TGCGCCAGCAGCCAACGGACTAGCACTGAGGAGCAGTTCTTC | CASSQRTSTEEQFF
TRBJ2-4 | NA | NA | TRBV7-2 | TGTGCCAGCAGCTTAGGTTTTCGGGGGACTTCCGACTTC | CASSLGFRGTSDF
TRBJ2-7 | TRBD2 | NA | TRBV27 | TGTGCCAGCAGTTTGGACCCCAAAAGGGACTACTACGAGCAGTACTTC | CASSLDPKRDYYEQYF
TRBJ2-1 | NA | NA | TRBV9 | TGTGCCAGCAGCGTAGGGGGGACCCTCTACAATGAGCAGTTCTTC | CASSVGGTLYNEQFF
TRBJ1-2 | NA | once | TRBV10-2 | TGCGCCAGCAGTGACTTTCGCTCGGGGAGTAACTATGGCTACACCTTC | CASSDFRSGSNYGYTF
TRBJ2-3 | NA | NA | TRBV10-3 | TGTGCCATCAGCGCCGGGCCCTCGACCCCAGATACGCAGTATTTT | CAISAGPSTPDTQYF
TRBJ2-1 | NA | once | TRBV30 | TGTGCCTGGAGTGTACGGAGGGGTACGAGCAATGAGCAGTTCTTC | CAWSVRRGTSNEQFF
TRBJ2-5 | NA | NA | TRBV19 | TGTGCCAGTAGTCAAGGAACCTGGGGGGCAGAGACCCAGTACTTC | CASSQGTWGAETQYF
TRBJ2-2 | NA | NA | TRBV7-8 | TGTGCCAGCAGCTTAGTGGGGTCCGGGGAGCTGTTTTTT | CASSLVGSGELFF
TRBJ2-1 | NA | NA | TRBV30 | TGTGCCTGGAGTGGCGGCCAGGCTCGGAGCTCCTACAATGAGCAGTTCTTC | CAWSGGQARSSYNEQFF
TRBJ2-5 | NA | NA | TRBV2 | TGTGCCAGCACCTTAGGGGTCCTCCAAGAGACCCAGTACTTC | CASTLGVLQETQYF
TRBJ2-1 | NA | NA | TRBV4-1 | TGCGCCAGCAGCCAAGTATCCGGGTCCGATGAGCAGTTCTTC | CASSQVSGSDEQFF
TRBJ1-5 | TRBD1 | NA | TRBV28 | TGTGCCAGCAGTTTAGCCGGGACAGGAAATCAGCCCCAGCATTTT | CASSLAGTGNQPQHF
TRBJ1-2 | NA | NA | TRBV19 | TGTGCCAGTAGTACTACTTTTCCTCCAGGGAACTATGGCTACACCTTC | CASSTTFPPGNYGYTF
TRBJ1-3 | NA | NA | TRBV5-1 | TGCGCCAGCAGCTTGGGGACTGGAAACACCATATATTTT | CASSLGTGNTIYF
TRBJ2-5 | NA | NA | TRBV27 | TGTGCCAGCAGTTCCTTCAGCGGCCAAGGGACCCAGTACTTC | CASSSFSGQGTQYF
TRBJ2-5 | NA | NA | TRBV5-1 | TGCGCCAGCACCTCCCTCGGGGTAGGAGGTGAGACCCAGTACTTC | CASTSLGVGGETQYF
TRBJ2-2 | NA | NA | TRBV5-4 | TGTGCCAGCAGCTCCCTTGGGACCACCGGGGAGCTGTTTTTT | CASSSLGTTGELFF
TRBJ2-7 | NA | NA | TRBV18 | TGTGCCAGCTCACCACCTAGCTCCTACGAGCAGTACTTC | CASSPPSSYEQYF
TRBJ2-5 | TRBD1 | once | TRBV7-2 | TGTGCCAGCAGCCCGGACAGGGGGAGATGGGAGACCCAGTACTTC | CASSPDRGRWETQYF
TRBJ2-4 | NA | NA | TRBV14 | TGTGCCAGCAGCCAAGGGATGGGGAACATTCAGTACTTC | CASSQGMGNIQYF
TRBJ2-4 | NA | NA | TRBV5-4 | TGTGCCAGCAGCCCCCCGGAGGGCCGCGGGAAGACCAAAAACATTCAGTACTTC | CASSPPEGRGKTKNIQYF
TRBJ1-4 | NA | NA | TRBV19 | TGTGCCAGTAGTCACCGGCAGACAGATAATGAAAAACTGTTTTTT | CASSHRQTDNEKLFF
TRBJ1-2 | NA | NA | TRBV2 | TGTGCCAGCAGTCCCTCAATTATAGGCTACACCTTC | CASSPSIIGYTF
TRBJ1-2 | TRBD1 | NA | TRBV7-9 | TGTGCCAGCAGCTCCCCCCCCGGGACAGGCTATGGCTACACCTTC | CASSSPPGTGYGYTF
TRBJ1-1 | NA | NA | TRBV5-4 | TGTGCCAGCTGGGCGAACACTGAAGCTTTCTTT | CASWANTEAFF
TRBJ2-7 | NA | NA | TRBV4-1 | TGCGCCAGCAGCCCGACACGGTGGTTCTCTCCCGACTACGAGCAGTACTTC | CASSPTRWFSPDYEQYF
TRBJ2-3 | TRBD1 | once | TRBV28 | TGTGCCAGCAGTACTGCCTCGGGACAGGGGACAGATACGCAGTATTTT | CASSTASGQGTDTQYF
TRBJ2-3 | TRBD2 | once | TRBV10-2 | TGCGCCAGCAGTGAGTCTGCGGGAGGGTCAGATACGCAGTATTTT | CASSESAGGSDTQYF
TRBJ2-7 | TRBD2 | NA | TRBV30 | TGTGCCTGGAGTATCGGGGGGGATTCCTACGAGCAGTACTTC | CAWSIGGDSYEQYF
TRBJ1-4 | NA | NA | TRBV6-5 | TGTGCCAGCAGTTTAGGACCATGGATTAATGAAAAACTGTTTTTT | CASSLGPWINEKLFF
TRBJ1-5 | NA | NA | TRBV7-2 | TGTGCCAGCCGCCCCCCGGGGGGGAATCAGCCCCAGCATTTT | CASRPPGGNQPQHF
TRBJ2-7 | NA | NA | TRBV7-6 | TGTGCCAGCAGTTCCAGCGCAGTCTACGAGCAGTACTTC | CASSSSAVYEQYF
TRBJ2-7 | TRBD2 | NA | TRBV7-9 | TGTGCCAGCAGCTTTTCGAGGCTACTAGCGGGAGAGGACGAGCAGTACTTC | CASSFSRLLAGEDEQYF
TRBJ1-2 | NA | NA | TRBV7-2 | TGTGCCAGCAGCTTATCCAGAGACTATGGCTACACCTTC | CASSLSRDYGYTF
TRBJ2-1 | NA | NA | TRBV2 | TGTGCCAGCGGACCGGGACTGATTCACAATGAGCAGTTCTTC | CASGPGLIHNEQFF
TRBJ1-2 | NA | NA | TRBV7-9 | TGTGCCAGCAGCTTAGTCACAGACCTCTATGGCTACACCTTC | CASSLVTDLYGYTF
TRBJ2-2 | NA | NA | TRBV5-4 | TGTGCCAGCAGCCTGGACCCGGCCGGGGAGCTGTTTTTT | CASSLDPAGELFF
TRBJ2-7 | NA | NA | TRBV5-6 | TGTGCCAGCAGCTTGGGGCAGGGGATTACCTACGAGCAGTACTTC | CASSLGQGITYEQYF